This entry lists 27 T cell receptor beta chains sequenced from one sample in a study of OX40 agonist ivuxolimab in advanced cancers. The method was immunoSEQ multiplex PCR; TCRdb's version includes in-frame clones alone and lacks a portion of them. This sample yields approximately 82,000 clones, of which 84% are seen a single time; approximately 25% belongs to the top ten. The source was CD4+ or CD8+ T cells sorted from blood, collected in a trial of the OX40 agonist ivuxolimab. These receptors came from an adult with an advanced solid tumor such as melanoma, head and neck, liver or kidney cancer.

The chain carries TRBV6-5 and TRBJ1-4; no firm D call. Trimming left V 5 bases short and J 7 bases short, with 14 bases between. CDR1 is MNHEY and CDR2 is SVGAGI in the germline V gene. The CDR3 spans 14 residues. The CDR3 sequence: CASSPELRAEKLFF. CDR3 DNA sequence: TGTGCCAGCAGTCCCGAGCTGAGGGCTGAAAAACTGTTTTTT.

The chain uses TRBV27 and TRBJ2-3, with D possibly TRBD2 on 7 matching bases. Trimming pared 3 bases from V and 6 bases from J, leaving 16 bases between. This CDR3 has 15 amino acids. Germline values: CDR1 MNHEY, CDR2 SMNVEV (reference sequence). This CDR3 is CASSFRWGGVDTQYF. In DNA, the CDR3 is TGTGCCAGCAGTTTTCGATGGGGGGGCGTGGATACGCAGTATTTT.

V usage is TRBV29-1 and J usage is TRBJ1-6, with 7 bases lining up with TRBD1. The CDR3 sequence is 13 residues long. Looked up from germline, CDR1 is SQVTM and CDR2 is ANQGSEA. J gave up 8 bases and V 6 bases, and 7 bases lay outside the gene matches. The CDR3: CSVRQGLDSPLHF. CDR3 sequence (DNA): TGCAGCGTCCGACAGGGTTTAGATTCACCCCTCCACTTT.

The V call is TRBV6-6, the J call TRBJ2-1; unclear D gene. CDR1 MNHNY and CDR2 SVGAGI come from the germline V gene (reference sequence). The CDR3 spans 12 residues. V dropped 0 bases and J dropped 8 bases, with 5 bases sitting between them. In nucleotides, the CDR3 is TGTGCCAGCAGTTACTCGAACTATGAGCAGTTCTTC. Protein sequence: CASSYSNYEQFF.

This clone was found a few times. This chain uses TRBV6-5 with TRBJ1-3; D is uncertain. Trimming removed 8 bases from V and 0 bases from J, with 5 bases in between. Germline V lookup: CDR1 MNHEY, CDR2 SVGAGI. CDR3 length: 12 amino acids. The CDR3 sequence is CASGFSGNTIYF. CDR3 in DNA: TGTGCCAGCGGCTTCTCTGGAAACACCATATATTTT.

V is TRBV11-2 and J is TRBJ1-2; D is uncertain. CDR3 length: 13 amino acids. V lost 3 bases to trimming and J lost 1 base, with 6 bases between them. Germline lookup yields CDR1 SGHAT and CDR2 FQNNGV. As DNA, the CDR3 is TGTGCCAGCAGCTTCGCCGGTAACTATGGCTACACCTTC. Protein sequence: CASSFAGNYGYTF.

This clone was recorded at least ten times. The chain joins TRBV19 to TRBJ1-1; possible D gene TRBD1, 5 bases. V was shortened by 7 bases and J by 2 bases, with 14 bases between the two germline ends. The CDR3 totals 14 residues. Per germline, CDR1 LNHDA and CDR2 SQIVND (reference sequence). The CDR3 is CASIKGHLNTEAFF. The CDR3 bases are TGTGCCAGTATCAAAGGACACCTAAACACTGAAGCTTTCTTT.

This rearrangement joins TRBV19 to TRBJ2-2; D gene ambiguous. V was cut by 3 bases and J by 7 bases, with 9 bases left in between. The CDR3 has 13 residues. CDR1 and CDR2 (germline): LNHDA, SQIVND (reference sequence). The DNA for the CDR3 is TGTGCCAGTAGTATCCGTAAGGACGGGGAGCTGTTTTTT. It specifies CASSIRKDGELFF. The whole variable domain, remainder taken from reference TRBV19 and TRBJ2-2, is DGGITQSPKYLFRKEGQNVTLSCEQNLNHDAMYWYRQDPGQGLRLIYYSQIVNDFQKGDIAEGYSVSREKKESFPLTVTSAQKNPTAFYLCASSIRKDGELFFGEGSRLTVL.

The rearrangement uses TRBV2 and TRBJ2-1, with D tentatively TRBD1 or TRBD2 (5 bases each). The CDR3 runs 15 residues. The V end lost 1 base, the J end lost 1 base, and 8 bases lay between the germline ends. Germline V CDR1 and CDR2: SNHLY, FYNNEI. The CDR3 sequence: CASSEDGGSYNEQFF. The DNA of the CDR3 is TGTGCCAGCAGTGAAGATGGGGGTTCCTACAATGAGCAGTTCTTC.

The V call is TRBV11-3, the J call TRBJ2-3; a possible D gene is TRBD2 (5 bases). V was trimmed by 1 base and J by 5 bases, leaving 13 bases between them. Looked up from germline, CDR1 is SGHNT and CDR2 is YENEEA. The CDR3 is 15 amino acids. CDR3 coding DNA: TGTGCCAGCAGCTTAGGAAGGGAGCCTAGAGATACGCAGTATTTT. Residues: CASSLGREPRDTQYF.

The rearrangement links TRBV7-4 to TRBJ1-6, with D possibly TRBD1 on 6 matching bases. Germline CDR1 and CDR2: SGHVT and SQSDAQ. Trimming left V 7 bases short and J 12 bases short, with 25 bases between. The CDR3 has 16 residues. This CDR3 reads CASTRTGNRVVRPLHF. The DNA for the CDR3 is TGTGCCAGCACCCGAACGGGCAACAGGGTGGTCAGACCCCTCCACTTT.

V and J are TRBV5-4 and TRBJ1-6, with a weak D call TRBD1 (6 bases). Trimming stripped 4 bases from V and 14 bases from J, with 13 bases between. The germline V gene has CDR1 SGHNT and CDR2 YYREEE (reference sequence). This CDR3 region has 12 residues. The CDR3 DNA sequence: TGTGCCAGCAGCGAGCAGGGGTCAGCCCTCCACTTT. Translating it yields CASSEQGSALHF.

The chain carries TRBV10-2 and TRBJ1-1; TRBD1 is a possible D gene (6 bases). The germline gives CDR1 WSHSY, CDR2 SAAADI. With 5 bases removed from V and 4 bases from J, the gap between germline ends came to 17 bases. The CDR3 contains 15 residues. The CDR3 DNA follows: TGCGCCAGCAGTCCTAACAGGGATATGGCCACTGAAGCTTTCTTT. It is translated as CASSPNRDMATEAFF.

CDR3 sequence reads: CASSDMGSGGNEQFF. The DNA for the CDR3 is TGTGCCAGCAGTGATATGGGTAGTGGGGGCAATGAGCAGTTCTTC. V and J are TRBV25-1 and TRBJ2-1, with D possibly being TRBD1 or TRBD2 (5 bases each). The CDR3 runs 15 residues. Trimming removed 3 bases at V and 6 bases at J, with 15 bases between. Germline V gives CDR1 MGHDK, CDR2 SYGVNS.

This sequence joins TRBV10-1 and TRBJ2-1; 8 bases are shared with TRBD2. The CDR3 spans 15 residues. V was clipped by 2 bases and J by 4 bases; unmatched bases: 4. CDR1 is WNHNN and CDR2 is SYGVQD in the germline V gene (reference sequence). Written as DNA, the CDR3 is TGCGCCAGCAGTGAGGTGAGCGGGAGATACAATGAGCAGTTCTTC. Its protein product is CASSEVSGRYNEQFF.

The chain joins TRBV15 to TRBJ2-1; 10 nucleotides line up with TRBD2. This CDR3 spans 16 amino acids. The germline V gene has CDR1 LNHNV and CDR2 YYDKDF (reference sequence). Germline trimming cut 1 base from V and 5 bases from J; bases unmatched to any gene: 5. CDR3 bases: TGTGCCACCAGCAGAGGGTGGACTAGCGGTAACAATGAGCAGTTCTTC. Encoded protein: CATSRGWTSGNNEQFF.

The rearrangement uses TRBV11-2 and TRBJ1-6; D call uncertain. CDR1 and CDR2 (germline): SGHAT, FQNNGV. CDR3 length: 14 amino acids. The V end was cut by 4 bases, the J end by 9 bases, with 13 bases between. CDR3 nucleotides: TGTGCCAGCAGCTCCCCTGGGGTGGGTTCACCCCTCCACTTT. Encoded protein: CASSSPGVGSPLHF.

The chain has TRBV28 and TRBJ2-7; D uncertain. This CDR3 has 13 residues. Deletions cut 5 bases from V and 0 bases from J, with 8 bases between. Per germline, CDR1 MDHEN and CDR2 SYDVKM. In DNA form, the CDR3 reads TGTGCCAGCAGTCCACTCCCCTCCTACGAGCAGTACTTC. This sequence encodes CASSPLPSYEQYF.

This chain joins TRBV19 and TRBJ1-2; D may be TRBD1 (6 bases). This CDR3 spans 16 amino acids. The germline V gene encodes CDR1 LNHDA and CDR2 SQIVND (reference sequence). The V gene lost 6 bases and the J gene lost 4 bases, with 21 bases spanning the gap. Written as DNA, the CDR3 is TGTGCCAGTAGCCCTCCGGGACACCCAAGGGGCTATGGCTACACCTTC. This translates into CASSPPGHPRGYGYTF.

The V gene is TRBV5-1, the J gene TRBJ1-1, with D possibly matching TRBD1 (6 bases). The CDR3 is 16 residues long. V lost 0 bases and J 7 bases, leaving 19 bases between the germline ends. The germline CDR1 and CDR2 sequences are SGHRS and YFSETQ. DNA of the CDR3: TGCGCCAGCAGCTTGGAGGGGCGTTGGGGGGCCGATGAAGCTTTCTTT. Protein product: CASSLEGRWGADEAFF.

The chain uses TRBV2 and TRBJ2-7; D is uncertain. Germline CDR1 SNHLY, CDR2 FYNNEI. Trimming took 6 bases from V and 4 from J, leaving 10 bases between them. The CDR3 sequence is 12 residues long. The CDR3 DNA reads TGTGCCAGCAGAACAGAGACGTACGAGCAGTACTTC. Translated, it gives CASRTETYEQYF.

V gene TRBV7-2 combines with J gene TRBJ1-1; no definite D call. The V and J ends lost 1 base and 5 bases respectively, with 11 bases between them. The length of the CDR3 is 14 residues. Germline assignment: CDR1 SGHTA and CDR2 FQGNSA. This CDR3 reads CASSLGLGRTEAFF. The DNA for the CDR3 is TGTGCCAGCAGCTTAGGGCTAGGGAGGACTGAAGCTTTCTTT. The entire variable domain, with the rest obtained from reference TRBV7-2 and TRBJ1-1, is as follows: GAGVSQSPSNKVTEKGKDVELRCDPISGHTALYWYRQSLGQGLEFLIYFQGNSAPDKSGLPSDRFSAERTGGSVSTLTIQRTQQEDSAVYLCASSLGLGRTEAFFGQGTRLTVV.

The genes are TRBV2 and TRBJ2-3; TRBD2 aligns across 12 bases. From germline, CDR1 is SNHLY and CDR2 FYNNEI. The CDR3 sequence is 16 residues long. With V trimmed by 7 bases and J by 0 bases, 5 bases remained unmatched. CDR3 coding DNA: TGTGCCAGCAACCGACTAGCGGGAGCTAGCACAGATACGCAGTATTTT. Translation gives CASNRLAGASTDTQYF.

This clone was found once. V is TRBV19 and J is TRBJ2-2; D is uncertain. Germline CDR1 LNHDA, CDR2 SQIVND (reference sequence). V shed 5 bases and J shed 0 bases, with 7 bases lying between them. CDR3 length equals 14 residues. The CDR3 nucleotides read TGTGCCAGTAGTCCAAGCACGAACACCGGGGAGCTGTTTTTT. Translation gives CASSPSTNTGELFF.

The chain links TRBV4-2 to TRBJ2-6; D ambiguous. The CDR3 extends over 17 amino acids. Germline V gene data show CDR1 as LGHNA and CDR2 as YNFKEQ. The V end was cut by 0 bases, the J end by 0 bases, with 9 bases between. The CDR3 coding sequence is TGTGCCAGCAGCCAAGATTGGGCGGCCTCTGGGGCCAACGTCCTGACTTTC. As protein: CASSQDWAASGANVLTF.

The V gene is TRBV4-2, the J gene TRBJ2-3; 12 bases align to TRBD2. The junction had 8 bases not matched to a gene; V was cut back by 4 bases and J by 0 bases. The CDR3 runs 18 residues. CDR1 and CDR2 (germline): LGHNA, YNFKEQ. The CDR3, as DNA: TGTGCCAGCAGCCGGGACCCGGGACTAGCGGGTAGCACAGATACGCAGTATTTT. Encoded protein: CASSRDPGLAGSTDTQYF.

This rearrangement joins TRBV4-1 to TRBJ2-3, with TRBD1 matching over 11 bases. Germline-derived CDR1 and CDR2 are MGHRA and YSYEKL. With 2 bases clipped from V and 11 bases from J, the junction kept 12 bases outside the gene matches. There are 16 residues in the CDR3. CDR3 amino acids: CASSQLGQGAVRGQYF. The CDR3 DNA follows: TGCGCCAGCAGCCAACTTGGACAGGGGGCTGTCCGTGGGCAGTATTTT.